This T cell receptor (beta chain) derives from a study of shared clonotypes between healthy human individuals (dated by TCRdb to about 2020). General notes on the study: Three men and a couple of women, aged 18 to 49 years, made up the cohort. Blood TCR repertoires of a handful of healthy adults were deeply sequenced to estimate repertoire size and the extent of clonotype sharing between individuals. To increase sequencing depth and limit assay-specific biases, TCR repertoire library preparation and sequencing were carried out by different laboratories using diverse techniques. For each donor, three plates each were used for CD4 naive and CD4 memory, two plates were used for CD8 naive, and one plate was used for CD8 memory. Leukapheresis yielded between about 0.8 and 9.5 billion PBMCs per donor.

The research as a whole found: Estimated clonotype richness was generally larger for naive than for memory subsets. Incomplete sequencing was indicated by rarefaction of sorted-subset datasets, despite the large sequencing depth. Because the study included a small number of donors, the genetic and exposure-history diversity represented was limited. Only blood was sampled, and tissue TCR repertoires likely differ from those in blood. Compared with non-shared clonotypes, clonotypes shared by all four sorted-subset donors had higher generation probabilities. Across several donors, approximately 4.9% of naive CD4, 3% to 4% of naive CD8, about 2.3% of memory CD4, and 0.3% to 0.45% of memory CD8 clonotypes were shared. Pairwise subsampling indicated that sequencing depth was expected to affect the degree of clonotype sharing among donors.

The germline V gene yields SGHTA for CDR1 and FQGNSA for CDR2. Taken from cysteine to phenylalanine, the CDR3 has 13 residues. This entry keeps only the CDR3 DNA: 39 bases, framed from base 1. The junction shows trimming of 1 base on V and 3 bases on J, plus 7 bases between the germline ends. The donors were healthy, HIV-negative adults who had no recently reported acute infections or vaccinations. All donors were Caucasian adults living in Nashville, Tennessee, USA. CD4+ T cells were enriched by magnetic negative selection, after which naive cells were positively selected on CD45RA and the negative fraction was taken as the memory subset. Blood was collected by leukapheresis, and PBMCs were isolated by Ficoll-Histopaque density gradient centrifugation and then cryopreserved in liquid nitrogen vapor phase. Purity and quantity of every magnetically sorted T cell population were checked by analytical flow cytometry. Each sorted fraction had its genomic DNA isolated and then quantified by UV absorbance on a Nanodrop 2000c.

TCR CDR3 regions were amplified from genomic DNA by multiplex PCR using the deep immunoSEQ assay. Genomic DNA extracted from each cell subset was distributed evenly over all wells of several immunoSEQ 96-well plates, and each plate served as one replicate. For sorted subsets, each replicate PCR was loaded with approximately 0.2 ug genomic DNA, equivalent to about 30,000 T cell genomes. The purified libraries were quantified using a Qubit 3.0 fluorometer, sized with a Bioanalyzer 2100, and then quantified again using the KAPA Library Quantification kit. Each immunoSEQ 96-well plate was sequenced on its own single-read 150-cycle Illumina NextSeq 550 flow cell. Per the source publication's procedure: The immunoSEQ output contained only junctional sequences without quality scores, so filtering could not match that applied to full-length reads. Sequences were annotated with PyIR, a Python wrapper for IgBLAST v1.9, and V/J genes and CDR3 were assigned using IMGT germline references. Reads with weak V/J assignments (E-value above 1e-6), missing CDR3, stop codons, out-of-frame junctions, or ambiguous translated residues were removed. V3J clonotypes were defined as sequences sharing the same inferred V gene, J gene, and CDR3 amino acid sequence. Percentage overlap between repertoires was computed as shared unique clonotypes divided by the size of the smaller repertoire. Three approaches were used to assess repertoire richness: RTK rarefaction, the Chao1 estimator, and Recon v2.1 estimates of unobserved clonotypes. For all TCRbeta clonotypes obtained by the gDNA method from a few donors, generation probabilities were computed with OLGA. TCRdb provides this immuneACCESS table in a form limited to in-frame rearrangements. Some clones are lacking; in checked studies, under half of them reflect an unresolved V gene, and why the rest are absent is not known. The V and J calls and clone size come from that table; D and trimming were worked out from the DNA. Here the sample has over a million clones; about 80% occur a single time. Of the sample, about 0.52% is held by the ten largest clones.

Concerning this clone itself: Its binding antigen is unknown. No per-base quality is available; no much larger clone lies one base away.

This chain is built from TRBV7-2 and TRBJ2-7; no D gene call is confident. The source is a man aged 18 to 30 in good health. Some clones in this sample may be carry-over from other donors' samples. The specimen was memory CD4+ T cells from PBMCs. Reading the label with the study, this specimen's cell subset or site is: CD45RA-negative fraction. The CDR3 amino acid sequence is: CASSLGVYYEQYF. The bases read TGTGCCAGCAGCTTAGGGGTGTACTACGAGCAGTACTTC.